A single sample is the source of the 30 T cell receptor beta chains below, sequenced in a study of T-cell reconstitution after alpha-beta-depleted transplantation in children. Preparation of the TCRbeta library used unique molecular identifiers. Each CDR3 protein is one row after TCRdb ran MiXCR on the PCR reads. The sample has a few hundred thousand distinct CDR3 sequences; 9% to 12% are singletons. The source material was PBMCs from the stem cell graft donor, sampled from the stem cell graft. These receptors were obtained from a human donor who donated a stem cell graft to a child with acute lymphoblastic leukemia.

The CDR3 sequence is CASSLTVRYGYTF. The CDR3 DNA is TGCGCCAGCAGTTTGACAGTGCGCTATGGCTACACCTTC. The V gene is TRBV10-2, the J gene TRBJ1-2, with TRBD1 as a possible D gene (5 bases). V lost 5 bases and J lost 4, with 11 bases in between. Germline CDR1 and CDR2: WSHSY and SAAADI. The CDR3 loop spans 13 amino acids.

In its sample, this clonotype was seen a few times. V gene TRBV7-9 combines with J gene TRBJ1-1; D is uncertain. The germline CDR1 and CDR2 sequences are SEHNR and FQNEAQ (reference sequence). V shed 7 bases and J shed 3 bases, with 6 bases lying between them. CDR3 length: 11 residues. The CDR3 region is CASTQDTEAFF. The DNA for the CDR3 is TGTGCCAGCACCCAAGACACTGAAGCTTTCTTT.

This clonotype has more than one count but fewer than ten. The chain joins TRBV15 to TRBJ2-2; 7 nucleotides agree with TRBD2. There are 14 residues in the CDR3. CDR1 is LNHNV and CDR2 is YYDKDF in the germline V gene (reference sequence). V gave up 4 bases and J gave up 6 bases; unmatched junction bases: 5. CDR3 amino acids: CATSNELAAGELFF. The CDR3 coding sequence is TGTGCCACCAGCAACGAGCTAGCGGCCGGGGAGCTGTTTTTT. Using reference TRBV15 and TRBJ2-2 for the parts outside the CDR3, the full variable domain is DAMVIQNPRYQVTQFGKPVTLSCSQTLNHNVMYWYQQKSSQAPKLLFHYYDKDFNNEADTPDNFQSRRPNTSFCFLDIRSPGLGDTAMYLCATSNELAAGELFFGEGSRLTVL.

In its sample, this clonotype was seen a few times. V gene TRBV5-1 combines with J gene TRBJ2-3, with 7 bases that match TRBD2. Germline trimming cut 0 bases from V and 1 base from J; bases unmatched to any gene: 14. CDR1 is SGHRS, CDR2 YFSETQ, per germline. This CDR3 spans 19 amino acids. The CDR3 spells CASSLAVIGGRAGTDTQYF. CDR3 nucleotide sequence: TGCGCCAGCAGCTTGGCGGTAATTGGCGGGAGAGCGGGCACAGATACGCAGTATTTT.

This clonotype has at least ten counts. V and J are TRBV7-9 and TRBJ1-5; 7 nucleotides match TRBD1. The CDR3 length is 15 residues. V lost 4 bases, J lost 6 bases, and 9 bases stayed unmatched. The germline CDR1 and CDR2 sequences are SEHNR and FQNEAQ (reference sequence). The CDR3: CASSSYGQEGQPQHF. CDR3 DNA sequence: TGTGCCAGCAGCTCTTATGGACAGGAAGGTCAGCCCCAGCATTTT.

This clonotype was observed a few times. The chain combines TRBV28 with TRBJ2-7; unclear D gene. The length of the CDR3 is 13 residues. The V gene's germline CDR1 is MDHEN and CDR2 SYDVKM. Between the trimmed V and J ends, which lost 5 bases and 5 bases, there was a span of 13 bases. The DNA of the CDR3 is TGTGCCAGCAGTCCCTGGAATGTGGACGAGCAGTACTTC. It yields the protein CASSPWNVDEQYF.

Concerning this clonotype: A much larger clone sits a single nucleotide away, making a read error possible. In DNA form, the CDR3 reads TGTGCCAGGAGCCAGGGAATAGAGACCCAGTACTTC. Translating gives CARSQGIETQYF. V and J are TRBV4-2 and TRBJ2-5; D perhaps matches TRBD1 (5 bases). The germline V gene encodes CDR1 LGHNA and CDR2 YNFKEQ. The CDR3 length is 12 residues.

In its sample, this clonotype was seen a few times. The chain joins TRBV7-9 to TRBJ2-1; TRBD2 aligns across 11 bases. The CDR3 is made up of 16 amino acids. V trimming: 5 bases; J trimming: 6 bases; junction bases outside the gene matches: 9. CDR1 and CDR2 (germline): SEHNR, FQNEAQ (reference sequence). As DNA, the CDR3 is TGTGCCAGCAGCGGGCCGGGACTAGCGGCCGTCAATGAGCAGTTCTTC. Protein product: CASSGPGLAAVNEQFF.

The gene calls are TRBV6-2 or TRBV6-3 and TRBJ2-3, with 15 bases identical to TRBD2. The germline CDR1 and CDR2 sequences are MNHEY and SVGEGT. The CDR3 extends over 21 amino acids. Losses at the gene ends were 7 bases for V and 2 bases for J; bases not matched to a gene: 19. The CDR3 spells CASTLWGRGLAGGGHTDTQYF. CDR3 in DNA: TGTGCCAGCACCCTTTGGGGCCGTGGACTAGCGGGAGGGGGGCACACAGATACGCAGTATTTT.

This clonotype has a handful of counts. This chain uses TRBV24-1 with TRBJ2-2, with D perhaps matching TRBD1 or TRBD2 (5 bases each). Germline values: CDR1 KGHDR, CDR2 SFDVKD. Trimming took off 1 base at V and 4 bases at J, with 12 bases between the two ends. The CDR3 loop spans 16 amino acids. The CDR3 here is CATSDFAGRATGELFF. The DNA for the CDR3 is TGTGCCACCAGTGATTTCGCAGGGCGGGCCACCGGGGAGCTGTTTTTT.

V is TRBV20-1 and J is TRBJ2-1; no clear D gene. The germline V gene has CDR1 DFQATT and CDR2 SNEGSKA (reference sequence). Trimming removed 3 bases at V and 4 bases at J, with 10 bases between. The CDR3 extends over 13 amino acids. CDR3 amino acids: CSASASVYNEQFF. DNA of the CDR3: TGCAGTGCTAGCGCCAGCGTTTACAATGAGCAGTTCTTC.

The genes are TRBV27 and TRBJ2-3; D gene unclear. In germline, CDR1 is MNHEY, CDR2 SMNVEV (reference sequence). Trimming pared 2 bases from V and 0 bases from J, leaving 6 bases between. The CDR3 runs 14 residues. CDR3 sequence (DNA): TGTGCCAGCAGTTTAGGGATTAGCACAGATACGCAGTATTTT. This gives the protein CASSLGISTDTQYF.

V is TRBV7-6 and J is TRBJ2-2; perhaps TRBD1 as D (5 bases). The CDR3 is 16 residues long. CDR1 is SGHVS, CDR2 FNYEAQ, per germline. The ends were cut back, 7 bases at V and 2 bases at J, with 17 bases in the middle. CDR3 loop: CASNTPYDSNTGELFF. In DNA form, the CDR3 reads TGTGCCAGCAACACCCCCTACGACAGCAACACCGGGGAGCTGTTTTTT.

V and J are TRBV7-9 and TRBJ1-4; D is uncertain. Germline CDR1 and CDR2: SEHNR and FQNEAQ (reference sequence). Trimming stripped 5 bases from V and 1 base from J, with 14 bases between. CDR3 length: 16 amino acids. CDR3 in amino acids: CASSRPDPQTNEKLFF. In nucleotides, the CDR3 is TGTGCCAGCAGCCGACCGGATCCCCAAACTAATGAAAAACTGTTTTTT.

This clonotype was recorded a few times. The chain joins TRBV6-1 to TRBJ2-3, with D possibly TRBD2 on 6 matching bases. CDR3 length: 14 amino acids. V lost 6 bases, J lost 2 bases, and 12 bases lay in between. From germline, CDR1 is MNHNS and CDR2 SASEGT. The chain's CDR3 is CASRGLPPTDTQYF. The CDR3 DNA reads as TGTGCCAGCAGAGGACTACCCCCCACAGATACGCAGTATTTT.

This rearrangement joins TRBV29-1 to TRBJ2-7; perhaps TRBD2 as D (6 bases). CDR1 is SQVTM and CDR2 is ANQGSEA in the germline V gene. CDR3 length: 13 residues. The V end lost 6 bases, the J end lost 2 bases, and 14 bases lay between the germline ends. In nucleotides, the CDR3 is TGCAGCGTGCTAGGGGAGGAGGCCTACGAGCAGTACTTC. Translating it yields CSVLGEEAYEQYF.

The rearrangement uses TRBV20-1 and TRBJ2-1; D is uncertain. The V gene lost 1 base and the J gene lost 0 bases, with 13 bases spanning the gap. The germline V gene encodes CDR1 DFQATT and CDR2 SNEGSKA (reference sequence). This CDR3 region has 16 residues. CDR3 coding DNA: TGCAGTGCTAGAGGATCGAGCGCCGGCTCCTACAATGAGCAGTTCTTC. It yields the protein CSARGSSAGSYNEQFF.

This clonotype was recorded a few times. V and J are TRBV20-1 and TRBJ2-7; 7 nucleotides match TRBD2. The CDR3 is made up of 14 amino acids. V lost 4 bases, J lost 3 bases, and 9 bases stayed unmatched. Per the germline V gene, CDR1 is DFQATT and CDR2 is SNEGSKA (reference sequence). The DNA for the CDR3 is TGCAGTGCTACCAGAGGCGGGAGAGTCTACGAGCAGTACTTC. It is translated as CSATRGGRVYEQYF.

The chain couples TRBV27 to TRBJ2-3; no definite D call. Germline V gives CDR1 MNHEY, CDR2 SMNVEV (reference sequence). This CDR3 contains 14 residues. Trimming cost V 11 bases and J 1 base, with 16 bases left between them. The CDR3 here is CAGCPLIGTDTQYF. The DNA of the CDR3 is TGTGCCGGATGTCCCCTTATCGGCACAGATACGCAGTATTTT.

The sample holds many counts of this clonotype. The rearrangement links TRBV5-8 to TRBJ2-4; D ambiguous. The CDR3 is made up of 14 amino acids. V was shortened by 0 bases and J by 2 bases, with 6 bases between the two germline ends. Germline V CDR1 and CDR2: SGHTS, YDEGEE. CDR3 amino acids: CASSLDRTKNIQYF. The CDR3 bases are TGTGCCAGCAGCTTGGACAGAACCAAAAACATTCAGTACTTC.

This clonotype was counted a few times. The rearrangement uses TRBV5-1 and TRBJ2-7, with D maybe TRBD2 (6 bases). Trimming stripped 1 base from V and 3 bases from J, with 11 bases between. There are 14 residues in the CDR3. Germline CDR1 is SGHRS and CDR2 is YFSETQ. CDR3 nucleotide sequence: TGCGCCAGCAGCTTGCCTAGCGAAGTCTACGAGCAGTACTTC. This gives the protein CASSLPSEVYEQYF.

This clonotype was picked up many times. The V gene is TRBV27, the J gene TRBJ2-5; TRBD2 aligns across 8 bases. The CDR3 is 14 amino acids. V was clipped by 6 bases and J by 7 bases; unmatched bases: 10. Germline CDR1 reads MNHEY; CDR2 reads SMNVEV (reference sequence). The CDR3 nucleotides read TGTGCCAGCAGGATTAGCGGGATGTTGGGGACCCAGTACTTC. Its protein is CASRISGMLGTQYF.

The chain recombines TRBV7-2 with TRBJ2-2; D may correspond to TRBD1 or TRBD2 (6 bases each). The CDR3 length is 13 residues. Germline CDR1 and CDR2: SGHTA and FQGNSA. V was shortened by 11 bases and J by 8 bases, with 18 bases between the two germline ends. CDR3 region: CAERIRGPGELFF. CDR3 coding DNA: TGTGCCGAACGCATTCGGGGGCCAGGGGAGCTGTTTTTT.

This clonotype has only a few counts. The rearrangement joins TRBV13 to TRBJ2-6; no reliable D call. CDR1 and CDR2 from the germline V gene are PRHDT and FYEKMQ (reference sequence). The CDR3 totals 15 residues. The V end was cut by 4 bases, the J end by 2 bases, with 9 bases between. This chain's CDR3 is CASSYFGAGANVLTF. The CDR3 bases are TGTGCCAGCAGCTACTTTGGCGCTGGGGCCAACGTCCTGACTTTC.

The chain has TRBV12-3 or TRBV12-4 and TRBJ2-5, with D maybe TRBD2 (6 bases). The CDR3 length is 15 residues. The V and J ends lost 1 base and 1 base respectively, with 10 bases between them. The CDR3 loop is CASSLGRRAQETQYF. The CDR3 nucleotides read TGTGCCAGCAGTTTAGGGAGGAGGGCCCAAGAGACCCAGTACTTC.

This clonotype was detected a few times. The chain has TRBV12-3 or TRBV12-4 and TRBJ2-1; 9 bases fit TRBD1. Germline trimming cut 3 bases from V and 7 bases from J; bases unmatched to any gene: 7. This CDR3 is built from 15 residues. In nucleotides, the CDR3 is TGTGCCAGCAGTTTTCGGTGGACAGGGGAAAATGAGCAGTTCTTC. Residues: CASSFRWTGENEQFF.

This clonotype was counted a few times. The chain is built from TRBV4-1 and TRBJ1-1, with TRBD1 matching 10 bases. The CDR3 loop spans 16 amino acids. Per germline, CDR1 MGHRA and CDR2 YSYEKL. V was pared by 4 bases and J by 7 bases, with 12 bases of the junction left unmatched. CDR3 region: CASSRDRGRAGFEAFF. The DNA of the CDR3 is TGCGCCAGCAGCCGAGACAGGGGGCGAGCGGGATTTGAAGCTTTCTTT.

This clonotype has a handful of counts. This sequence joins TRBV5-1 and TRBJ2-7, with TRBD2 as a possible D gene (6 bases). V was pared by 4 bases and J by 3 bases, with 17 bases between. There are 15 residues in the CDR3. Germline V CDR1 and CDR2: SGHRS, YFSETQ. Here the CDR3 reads CASSATGTSIYEQYF. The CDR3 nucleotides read TGCGCCAGCAGCGCAACCGGGACTTCTATCTACGAGCAGTACTTC.

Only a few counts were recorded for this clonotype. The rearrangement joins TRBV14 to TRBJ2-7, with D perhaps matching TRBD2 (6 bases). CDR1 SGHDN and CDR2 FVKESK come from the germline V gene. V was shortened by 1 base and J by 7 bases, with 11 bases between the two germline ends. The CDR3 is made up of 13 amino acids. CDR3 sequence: CASSQVPGREQYF. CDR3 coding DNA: TGTGCCAGCAGCCAAGTCCCCGGGAGAGAGCAGTACTTC.

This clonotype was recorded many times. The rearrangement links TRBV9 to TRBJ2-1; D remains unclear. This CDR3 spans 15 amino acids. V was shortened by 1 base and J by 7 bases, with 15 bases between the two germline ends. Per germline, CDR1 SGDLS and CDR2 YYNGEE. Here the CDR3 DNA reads TGTGCCAGCAGCGTACCGGGCTTAGGTGGGAATGAGCAGTTCTTC. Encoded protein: CASSVPGLGGNEQFF.